This is a list of T cell receptor beta chains from one sample in a study of human thymus T cells. Sequencing was performed with immunoSEQ multiplex PCR; in TCRdb, only in-frame clones are kept and a portion is missing. The data contain 120,000 or so clones, around 94% of them seen just once; the ten biggest clones take up around 0.022%. The material sequenced was thymus tissue. The receptor source for this set is a boy in the first two years of life with a congenital heart defect but otherwise immunologically healthy. Both conserved end residues are part of each CDR3. The D gene is left open where the match is weak. Only some rows state a clone size, as once, few, many or a class for expanded clones.

D gene: .
clone size: once
J gene: TRBJ1-6
V gene: TRBV5-6
CDR3 DNA: TGTGCCAGCAGCTCGGCGGCCCATAATTCACCCCTCCACTTT
CDR3 protein: CASSSAAHNSPLHF

D gene: TRBD1
clone size: .
J gene: TRBJ2-7
V gene: TRBV19
CDR3 DNA: TGTGCCAGTAGTTCCAACGGGACAGGGTTTTTCTACGAGCAGTACTTC
CDR3 protein: CASSSNGTGFFYEQYF

D gene: TRBD2
clone size: .
J gene: TRBJ2-5
V gene: TRBV7-2
CDR3 DNA: TGTGCCAGCAGCTTAGTACTAGCGGGGGCCCAAGAGACCCAGTACTTC
CDR3 protein: CASSLVLAGAQETQYF

D gene: TRBD1
clone size: .
J gene: TRBJ1-2
V gene: TRBV11-2
CDR3 DNA: TGTGCCAGCAGCTCGGTGGCTTGGGACAGCTATGGCTACACCTTC
CDR3 protein: CASSSVAWDSYGYTF

D gene: .
clone size: .
J gene: TRBJ2-7
V gene: TRBV11-2
CDR3 DNA: TGTGCCAGCAGCTTAGAATCCTATGATTTGTACTCCTACGAGCAGTACTTC
CDR3 protein: CASSLESYDLYSYEQYF

D gene: .
clone size: .
J gene: TRBJ2-7
V gene: TRBV7-2
CDR3 DNA: TGTGCCAGCAGCGGGACGGGGGGCCACTCCTACGAGCAGTACTTC
CDR3 protein: CASSGTGGHSYEQYF

D gene: .
clone size: once
J gene: TRBJ1-1
V gene: TRBV10-3
CDR3 DNA: TGTGCCATCAGTGAGGGTGGGGTGGCAACTGAAGCTTTCTTT
CDR3 protein: CAISEGGVATEAFF

D gene: TRBD2
clone size: .
J gene: TRBJ2-3
V gene: TRBV9
CDR3 DNA: TGTGCCAGCAGCGTAGCTAGCGGGGCTAGCACAGATACGCAGTATTTT
CDR3 protein: CASSVASGASTDTQYF

D gene: .
clone size: .
J gene: TRBJ2-7
V gene: TRBV28
CDR3 DNA: TGTGCCAGCATCAAGAGGGGTATAAGCTACGAGCAGTACTTC
CDR3 protein: CASIKRGISYEQYF

D gene: .
clone size: .
J gene: TRBJ1-2
V gene: TRBV5-1
CDR3 DNA: TGCGCCAGCAGCACGGATACGACAGGCCCGTTTAGGGATGGCTACACCTTC
CDR3 protein: CASSTDTTGPFRDGYTF

D gene: TRBD2
clone size: once
J gene: TRBJ2-3
V gene: TRBV9
CDR3 DNA: TGTGCCAGCAGCACACCGGGGGGGCAAAATGATACGCAGTATTTT
CDR3 protein: CASSTPGGQNDTQYF

D gene: .
clone size: .
J gene: TRBJ2-5
V gene: TRBV30
CDR3 DNA: TGTGCCTGGAGTGTACCCCACAAACAAGAGACCCAGTACTTC
CDR3 protein: CAWSVPHKQETQYF

D gene: .
clone size: .
J gene: TRBJ2-2
V gene: TRBV27
CDR3 DNA: TGTGCCAGCAGTAACCCCCCAGGGAACACCGGGGAGCTGTTTTTT
CDR3 protein: CASSNPPGNTGELFF

D gene: TRBD1
clone size: few
J gene: TRBJ1-1
V gene: TRBV30
CDR3 DNA: TGTGCCTGGAGTGTACAACAGGGGAATGAAGCTTTCTTT
CDR3 protein: CAWSVQQGNEAFF

D gene: .
clone size: .
J gene: TRBJ2-1
V gene: TRBV9
CDR3 DNA: TGTGCCAGCAGCGCACACCGGTACAATGAGCAGTTCTTC
CDR3 protein: CASSAHRYNEQFF

D gene: TRBD2
clone size: .
J gene: TRBJ2-2
V gene: TRBV2
CDR3 DNA: TGTGCCAGCAGTCTTCGGGGGGTCACCGGGGAGCTGTTTTTT
CDR3 protein: CASSLRGVTGELFF

D gene: .
clone size: .
J gene: TRBJ2-5
V gene: TRBV28
CDR3 DNA: TGTGCCAGCAGTTCCCCGGGACACGGGGGAGAGACCCAGTACTTC
CDR3 protein: CASSSPGHGGETQYF

D gene: .
clone size: .
J gene: TRBJ2-4
V gene: TRBV4-3
CDR3 DNA: TGCGCCAGCAGCCAAGTTTTACGGCGTACCTCTTTTCGGTACTTC
CDR3 protein: CASSQVLRRTSFRYF

D gene: .
clone size: .
J gene: TRBJ1-1
V gene: TRBV4-3
CDR3 DNA: TGCGCCAGCAGCTCCCACGTATTTATGGACGCCGGTGGAACTGAAGCTTTCTTT
CDR3 protein: CASSSHVFMDAGGTEAFF

D gene: TRBD1
clone size: .
J gene: TRBJ1-4
V gene: TRBV4-3
CDR3 DNA: TGCGCCAGCAGCCAAGTTTGGGACAGAGGGGAAAAACTGTTTTTT
CDR3 protein: CASSQVWDRGEKLFF

D gene: .
clone size: .
J gene: TRBJ1-2
V gene: TRBV25-1
CDR3 DNA: TGTGCCAGCAGTGAACGAGGGAACTATGGCTACACCTTC
CDR3 protein: CASSERGNYGYTF

D gene: .
clone size: .
J gene: TRBJ1-3
V gene: TRBV5-1
CDR3 DNA: TGCGCCAGCAGCTCAGGGGATTTATCTGGAAACACCATATATTTT
CDR3 protein: CASSSGDLSGNTIYF

D gene: .
clone size: .
J gene: TRBJ1-6
V gene: TRBV11-2
CDR3 DNA: TGTGCCAGCAGCTTAGCCGGAAAAACGAATTCACCCCTCCACTTT
CDR3 protein: CASSLAGKTNSPLHF

D gene: .
clone size: .
J gene: TRBJ1-5
V gene: TRBV19
CDR3 DNA: TGTGCCAGTAGTGAAACGGGCAATCAGCCCCAGCATTTT
CDR3 protein: CASSETGNQPQHF

D gene: TRBD2
clone size: .
J gene: TRBJ2-1
V gene: TRBV28
CDR3 DNA: TGTGCCAGCAGTTTTGGGACTAGCGGGTTGAGCTCCTACAATGAGCAGTTCTTC
CDR3 protein: CASSFGTSGLSSYNEQFF

D gene: .
clone size: .
J gene: TRBJ1-1
V gene: TRBV7-9
CDR3 DNA: TGTGCCAGCAGCCCAGTGAACACTGAAGCTTTCTTT
CDR3 protein: CASSPVNTEAFF

D gene: .
clone size: .
J gene: TRBJ2-5
V gene: TRBV4-3
CDR3 DNA: TGCGCCAGCAGCCAAGACTGGGCCTTCCAAGAGACCCAGTACTTC
CDR3 protein: CASSQDWAFQETQYF

D gene: .
clone size: .
J gene: TRBJ2-5
V gene: TRBV5-1
CDR3 DNA: TGCGCCAGCAGCTTGATATGGACTAAACAAGAGACCCAGTACTTC
CDR3 protein: CASSLIWTKQETQYF

D gene: .
clone size: few
J gene: TRBJ1-6
V gene: TRBV6-5
CDR3 DNA: TGTGCCAGCAGTTACTCGACCACCTGTTCACGTCTCCACTTT
CDR3 protein: CASSYSTTCSRLHF

D gene: TRBD2
clone size: .
J gene: TRBJ2-5
V gene: TRBV6-7
CDR3 DNA: TGTGCCAGCAGTTACCGTCGCGGGGGGGCAGGGGAGACCCAGTACTTC
CDR3 protein: CASSYRRGGAGETQYF

D gene: .
clone size: few
J gene: TRBJ2-2
V gene: TRBV4-3
CDR3 DNA: TGCGCCAGCAGCCAAGGACGACCAAGTGGTGAACGCGGGGAGCTGTTTTTT
CDR3 protein: CASSQGRPSGERGELFF

D gene: .
clone size: .
J gene: TRBJ1-1
V gene: TRBV7-9
CDR3 DNA: TGTGCCAGCAGCTTAGGGGCGTCGGGAGCTTTCTTT
CDR3 protein: CASSLGASGAFF

D gene: TRBD1
clone size: once
J gene: TRBJ2-2
V gene: TRBV6-5
CDR3 DNA: TGTGCCAGCAGTTCAAACAGGGGGCCCGGGGAGCTGTTTTTT
CDR3 protein: CASSSNRGPGELFF

D gene: .
clone size: .
J gene: TRBJ2-3
V gene: TRBV9
CDR3 DNA: TGTGCCAGCAGCGCCGCCATTAGCACAGATACGCAGTATTTT
CDR3 protein: CASSAAISTDTQYF

D gene: TRBD1
clone size: .
J gene: TRBJ1-6
V gene: TRBV29-1
CDR3 DNA: TGCAGCGTTCTGGAGGACAGGGGAAGTTCACCCCTCCACTTT
CDR3 protein: CSVLEDRGSSPLHF

D gene: TRBD1
clone size: few
J gene: TRBJ1-5
V gene: TRBV30
CDR3 DNA: TGTGCCTGGATGGTGAAAGGGGGCGAAGCCCAGCATTTT
CDR3 protein: CAWMVKGGEAQHF

D gene: .
clone size: .
J gene: TRBJ2-5
V gene: TRBV20-1
CDR3 DNA: TGCAGTGCTAGACCTCCAGGGACCCAGTACTTC
CDR3 protein: CSARPPGTQYF

D gene: .
clone size: .
J gene: TRBJ2-5
V gene: TRBV5-6
CDR3 DNA: TGTGCCAGCAGCTTGGAGTCGTCGGGACTCCAAGAGACCCAGTACTTC
CDR3 protein: CASSLESSGLQETQYF

D gene: TRBD2
clone size: .
J gene: TRBJ2-1
V gene: TRBV4-1
CDR3 DNA: TGCGCCAGCAGCCGGGGGGGGGACTACAATGAGCAGTTCTTC
CDR3 protein: CASSRGGDYNEQFF

D gene: .
clone size: .
J gene: TRBJ2-2
V gene: TRBV4-3
CDR3 DNA: TGCGCCAGCAGGCAACACCGGGGGAACCCGAACACCGGGGAGCTGTTTTTT
CDR3 protein: CASRQHRGNPNTGELFF

D gene: .
clone size: .
J gene: TRBJ2-7
V gene: TRBV7-2
CDR3 DNA: TGTGCCAGCAGCTTAGGTCGTCAGTACGAGCAGTACTTC
CDR3 protein: CASSLGRQYEQYF

D gene: TRBD2
clone size: .
J gene: TRBJ2-3
V gene: TRBV25-1
CDR3 DNA: TGTGCCAGCAGTGTCGGGACTAGCGGGGGGAGCACAGATACGCAGTATTTT
CDR3 protein: CASSVGTSGGSTDTQYF

D gene: .
clone size: .
J gene: TRBJ2-6
V gene: TRBV7-3
CDR3 DNA: TGTGCCAGCAGCTCCCCTACGACCGGGGGCTCTGGGGCCAACGTCCTGACTTTC
CDR3 protein: CASSSPTTGGSGANVLTF

D gene: .
clone size: .
J gene: TRBJ2-5
V gene: TRBV6-1
CDR3 DNA: TGTGCCAGCAGGCATTTGACAGTTGGCACCCAGTACTTC
CDR3 protein: CASRHLTVGTQYF

D gene: .
clone size: .
J gene: TRBJ1-6
V gene: TRBV28
CDR3 DNA: TGTGCCAGCAGTTTGGTCGATTCACCCCTCCACTTT
CDR3 protein: CASSLVDSPLHF

D gene: .
clone size: .
J gene: TRBJ2-1
V gene: TRBV28
CDR3 DNA: TGTGCCAGCAGTTCTTCCACAGGGTTAGGCTCCTACAATGAGCAGTTCTTC
CDR3 protein: CASSSSTGLGSYNEQFF

D gene: .
clone size: .
J gene: TRBJ1-3
V gene: TRBV11-3
CDR3 DNA: TGTGCCAGCAGCTTAGACCGTGAGCCTGGAAACACCATATATTTT
CDR3 protein: CASSLDREPGNTIYF

D gene: .
clone size: once
J gene: TRBJ1-3
V gene: TRBV28
CDR3 DNA: TGTGCAAGTATAGGTCGGGGGGGAAGCTCTGGAAACACCATATATTTT
CDR3 protein: CASIGRGGSSGNTIYF

D gene: .
clone size: once
J gene: TRBJ2-7
V gene: TRBV5-6
CDR3 DNA: TGTGCCAGCACCAATTCCCGGGGCGAGCAGTACTTC
CDR3 protein: CASTNSRGEQYF

D gene: .
clone size: .
J gene: TRBJ2-7
V gene: TRBV11-2
CDR3 DNA: TGTGCCAGCAGCTTAGACCCCCGACGGGCCAACGAGCAGTACTTC
CDR3 protein: CASSLDPRRANEQYF

D gene: TRBD1
clone size: .
J gene: TRBJ1-2
V gene: TRBV28
CDR3 DNA: TGTGCCAGCAGTTTATCGGGACAGGCTACATGCTACACCTTC
CDR3 protein: CASSLSGQATCYTF

D gene: .
clone size: .
J gene: TRBJ2-3
V gene: TRBV9
CDR3 DNA: TGTGCCAGCAGCGTAGGGGGAGGCGGGTTGGATACGCAGTATTTT
CDR3 protein: CASSVGGGGLDTQYF

D gene: TRBD2
clone size: .
J gene: TRBJ2-1
V gene: TRBV5-1
CDR3 DNA: TGCGCCAGCAGCTCCCCTCTAGCGGGGGGAAGGGTTGAGCAGTTCTTC
CDR3 protein: CASSSPLAGGRVEQFF